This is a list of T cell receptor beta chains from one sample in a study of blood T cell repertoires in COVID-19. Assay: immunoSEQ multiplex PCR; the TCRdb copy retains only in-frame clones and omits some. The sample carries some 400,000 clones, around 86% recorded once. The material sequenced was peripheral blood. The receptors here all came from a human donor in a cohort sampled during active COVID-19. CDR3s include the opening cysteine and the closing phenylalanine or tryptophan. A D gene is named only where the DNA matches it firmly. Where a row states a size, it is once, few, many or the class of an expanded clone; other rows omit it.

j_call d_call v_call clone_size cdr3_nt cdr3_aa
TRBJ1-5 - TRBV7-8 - TGTGCCAGCAGCCCCCTCAGGGGTTCGGGCAATCAGCCCCAGCATTTT CASSPLRGSGNQPQHF
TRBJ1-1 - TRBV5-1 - TGCGCCAGCAGCTTTCAGGGGAATACTGAAGCTTTCTTT CASSFQGNTEAFF
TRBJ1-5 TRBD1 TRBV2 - TGTGCCAGCAGGAGAACAGGGGATAGTCAGCCCCAGCATTTT CASRRTGDSQPQHF
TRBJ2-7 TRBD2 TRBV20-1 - TGCAGTGCTAGTTCAGCGGGAGGTGACTACGAGCAGTACTTC CSASSAGGDYEQYF
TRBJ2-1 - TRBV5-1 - TGCGCCAGCAGCCGGGACTTTCCGGGGCGCAATGAGCAGTTCTTC CASSRDFPGRNEQFF
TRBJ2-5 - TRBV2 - TGTGCCAGCATTTACGGGACACCACAAGAGACCCAGTACTTC CASIYGTPQETQYF
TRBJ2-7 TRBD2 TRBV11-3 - TGTGCCAGCAGCCTCACTAGCGGAGGCTACGAGCAGTACTTC CASSLTSGGYEQYF
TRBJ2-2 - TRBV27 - TGTGCCAGCAGTCCTTTTGCGGTCCTGAACACCGGGGAGCTGTTTTTT CASSPFAVLNTGELFF
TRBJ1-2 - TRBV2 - TGTGCCAGCAGTGAACAGATCACTGGAGGGTATGGCTACACCTTC CASSEQITGGYGYTF
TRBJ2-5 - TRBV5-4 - TGTGCCAGCAGCCCGGACACTCAAGAGACCCAGTACTTC CASSPDTQETQYF
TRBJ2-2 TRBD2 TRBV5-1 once TGCGCCAGCAGCTTGCTAGCGGGAGGGCCCGGGGAGCTGTTTTTT CASSLLAGGPGELFF
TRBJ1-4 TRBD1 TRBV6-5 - TGTGCCAGCAGGTCCGGGACAGGGGCCCGGAAACTGTTTTTT CASRSGTGARKLFF